This T cell receptor (beta chain) came from a study of blood T cell repertoires in COVID-19. Germline loops: CDR1 LNHDA, CDR2 SQIVND (reference sequence). Trimming stripped 3 bases from V and 2 bases from J, with 11 bases between. The length of the CDR3 is 15 residues. Sequencing used immunoSEQ multiplex PCR; TCRdb keeps in-frame clones, though not all of them. Altogether some 250,000 clones are present, 80% to 85% being singletons, with the ten largest covering around 25%. Sequencing input: peripheral blood. The V gene is TRBV19, the J gene TRBJ1-5; D might be TRBD1 (5 bases). This TCR was recovered from a man between 35 and 55 years old with acute or convalescent COVID-19. The CDR3 loop reads CASSMLGAGNQPQHF. The CDR3 bases are TGTGCCAGTAGTATGTTAGGGGCCGGCAATCAGCCCCAGCATTTT.